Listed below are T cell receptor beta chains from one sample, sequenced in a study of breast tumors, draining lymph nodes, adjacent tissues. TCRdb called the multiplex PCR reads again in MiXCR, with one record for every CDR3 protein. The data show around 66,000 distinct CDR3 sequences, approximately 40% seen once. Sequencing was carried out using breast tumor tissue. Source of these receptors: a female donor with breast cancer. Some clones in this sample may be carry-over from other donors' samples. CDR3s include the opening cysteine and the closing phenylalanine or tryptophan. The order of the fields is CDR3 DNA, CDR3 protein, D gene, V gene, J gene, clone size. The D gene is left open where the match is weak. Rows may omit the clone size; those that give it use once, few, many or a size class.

cdr3_nt: TGTGCCTGCAGCCAAACGACAGGGCTGTCTGGAAACACCATATATTTT
cdr3_aa: CACSQTTGLSGNTIYF
d_call: TRBD1
v_call: TRBV14
j_call: TRBJ1-3
clone_size: many

cdr3_nt: TGTGCCAGCAGCCAACAAGGGTACTATGGCTACACCTTC
cdr3_aa: CASSQQGYYGYTF
d_call: .
v_call: TRBV3-1
j_call: TRBJ1-2
clone_size: many

cdr3_nt: TGCGCCAGCAGCTTGGGGGCCAGCCTAACCGGGGAGCTGTTTTTT
cdr3_aa: CASSLGASLTGELFF
d_call: .
v_call: TRBV5-1
j_call: TRBJ2-2
clone_size: many

cdr3_nt: TGTGCCAGCAGCCTAAGACTAGCGGGGAACTCCTACAATGAGCAGTTCTTC
cdr3_aa: CASSLRLAGNSYNEQFF
d_call: TRBD2
v_call: TRBV6-4
j_call: TRBJ2-1
clone_size: many

cdr3_nt: TGCGCCAGCAGCCGGGCTAGCGGGGAGACAGATACGCAGTATTTT
cdr3_aa: CASSRASGETDTQYF
d_call: TRBD2
v_call: TRBV5-1
j_call: TRBJ2-3
clone_size: .

cdr3_nt: TGTGCCAGCCGGACTAGCGGGAGGTTCTACGAGCAGTACTTC
cdr3_aa: CASRTSGRFYEQYF
d_call: TRBD2
v_call: TRBV7-2
j_call: TRBJ2-7
clone_size: .

cdr3_nt: TGTGCCAGCAGCTTACTCGGGGGCCGTGACCAAGAGACCCAGTACTTC
cdr3_aa: CASSLLGGRDQETQYF
d_call: .
v_call: TRBV11-1
j_call: TRBJ2-5
clone_size: .

cdr3_nt: TGTGCCAGCAGCCGAGGACGGACGGATAACTATGGCTACACCTTC
cdr3_aa: CASSRGRTDNYGYTF
d_call: .
v_call: TRBV12-3/TRBV12-4
j_call: TRBJ1-2
clone_size: many

cdr3_nt: TGTGCCAGCAGTCGTCTGAAACTAGCGGGGGGGACAGATACGCAGTATTTT
cdr3_aa: CASSRLKLAGGTDTQYF
d_call: TRBD2
v_call: TRBV7-6
j_call: TRBJ2-3
clone_size: many

cdr3_nt: TGTGCCAGCAGCCAAGGACTTCTCACAGATACGCAGTATTTT
cdr3_aa: CASSQGLLTDTQYF
d_call: .
v_call: TRBV14
j_call: TRBJ2-3
clone_size: many

cdr3_nt: TGCAGTGCTAGAGAAACTTTAGGAGGCTACACCTTC
cdr3_aa: CSARETLGGYTF
d_call: .
v_call: TRBV20-1
j_call: TRBJ1-2
clone_size: many

cdr3_nt: TGTGCCATCAGTGATCAAAGCGGGAGGGTTGGCGGGGAGCTGTTTTTT
cdr3_aa: CAISDQSGRVGGELFF
d_call: TRBD2
v_call: TRBV10-3
j_call: TRBJ2-2
clone_size: .

cdr3_nt: TGTGCCAGCAGCCGGAGCAATCAGCCCCAGCATTTT
cdr3_aa: CASSRSNQPQHF
d_call: .
v_call: TRBV3-1
j_call: TRBJ1-5
clone_size: many

cdr3_nt: TGTGCCAGCAGAAGGACAGGGGGTGCCGGGGAAAAACTGTTTTTT
cdr3_aa: CASRRTGGAGEKLFF
d_call: TRBD1
v_call: TRBV7-2
j_call: TRBJ1-4
clone_size: .

cdr3_nt: TGTGCCAGCAGCTTGGTTTACGAGCAGTACTTC
cdr3_aa: CASSLVYEQYF
d_call: .
v_call: TRBV5-6
j_call: TRBJ2-7
clone_size: many

cdr3_nt: TGTGCCAGCAGTGCCCCCTACGAGCAGTACTTC
cdr3_aa: CASSAPYEQYF
d_call: .
v_call: TRBV2
j_call: TRBJ2-7
clone_size: medium-sized

cdr3_nt: TGCAGCGTCTCTAGCGGGAACTCCTACGAGCAGTACTTC
cdr3_aa: CSVSSGNSYEQYF
d_call: TRBD2
v_call: TRBV29-1
j_call: TRBJ2-7
clone_size: many

cdr3_nt: TGCAGCGTTACAGGGGGCCGAGCTTTCTTT
cdr3_aa: CSVTGGRAFF
d_call: TRBD1
v_call: TRBV29-1
j_call: TRBJ1-1
clone_size: few

cdr3_nt: TGTGCCAGCAGCTCAGGGTTAGCTAACTATGGCTACACCTTC
cdr3_aa: CASSSGLANYGYTF
d_call: .
v_call: TRBV5-6
j_call: TRBJ1-2
clone_size: many

cdr3_nt: TGTGCCAGCACCAGCCAGGGGGCTGTTTCACCCCTCCACTTT
cdr3_aa: CASTSQGAVSPLHF
d_call: TRBD1
v_call: TRBV12-3/TRBV12-4
j_call: TRBJ1-6
clone_size: .

cdr3_nt: TGTGCCAGTGCTAGAGATGCCCTGGCCACAGATACGCAGTATTTT
cdr3_aa: CASARDALATDTQYF
d_call: .
v_call: TRBV19
j_call: TRBJ2-3
clone_size: .

cdr3_nt: TGTGCCAGCAGCGAGTCCACGGGGACAGCTATTAATGAAAAACTGTTTTTT
cdr3_aa: CASSESTGTAINEKLFF
d_call: TRBD1
v_call: TRBV9
j_call: TRBJ1-4
clone_size: .

cdr3_nt: TGTGCCAGTAGTAGGGTGGGGGGCAACTCTGGGGCCAACGTCCTGACTTTC
cdr3_aa: CASSRVGGNSGANVLTF
d_call: .
v_call: TRBV19
j_call: TRBJ2-6
clone_size: few

cdr3_nt: TGTGCCAGCAGTGTTAGGTACCAAGAGACCCAGTACTTC
cdr3_aa: CASSVRYQETQYF
d_call: .
v_call: TRBV2
j_call: TRBJ2-5
clone_size: many

cdr3_nt: TGTGCCAGTAGTAGGGTGGGGGTTACTAGCAATCAGCCCCAGCATTTT
cdr3_aa: CASSRVGVTSNQPQHF
d_call: .
v_call: TRBV19
j_call: TRBJ1-5
clone_size: once

cdr3_nt: TGCAGTGCTAGAGCGGGCACCTCCTACGAGCAGTACTTC
cdr3_aa: CSARAGTSYEQYF
d_call: .
v_call: TRBV20-1
j_call: TRBJ2-7
clone_size: .

cdr3_nt: TGCAGTGTCCCGGGACATATCTATGAGCAGTTCTTC
cdr3_aa: CSVPGHIYEQFF
d_call: .
v_call: TRBV20-1
j_call: TRBJ2-1
clone_size: many

cdr3_nt: TGTGCCAGCAGCTTAATGGGTACAGGCTACAATGAGCAGTTCTTC
cdr3_aa: CASSLMGTGYNEQFF
d_call: .
v_call: TRBV7-3
j_call: TRBJ2-1
clone_size: many

cdr3_nt: TGCAGCGTTGAAAGGGGGGCAGGGGGAGAGACCCAGTACTTC
cdr3_aa: CSVERGAGGETQYF
d_call: .
v_call: TRBV29-1
j_call: TRBJ2-5
clone_size: many

cdr3_nt: TGTGCCAGCAGTTTAGGCGGGGGGCAGTTCTTC
cdr3_aa: CASSLGGGQFF
d_call: TRBD2
v_call: TRBV12-3/TRBV12-4
j_call: TRBJ2-1
clone_size: .

cdr3_nt: TGTGCCAGCAGCTCCGGGGGCGGGGGGGCGCGTGATACGCAGTATTTT
cdr3_aa: CASSSGGGGARDTQYF
d_call: TRBD2
v_call: TRBV7-3
j_call: TRBJ2-3
clone_size: .

cdr3_nt: TGTGCCAGCAGTTACTCGAAGGGATATCGTGCAGCTTTCTTT
cdr3_aa: CASSYSKGYRAAFF
d_call: .
v_call: TRBV6-2/TRBV6-3
j_call: TRBJ1-1
clone_size: .

cdr3_nt: TGTGCCAGCAGCGTAGACAGAGGAGGAGGCTACACCTTC
cdr3_aa: CASSVDRGGGYTF
d_call: .
v_call: TRBV9
j_call: TRBJ1-2
clone_size: many

cdr3_nt: TGTGCCACGTTGACTAGCAACACCGGGGAGCTGTTTTTT
cdr3_aa: CATLTSNTGELFF
d_call: TRBD2
v_call: TRBV15
j_call: TRBJ2-2
clone_size: .

cdr3_nt: TGCGCCAGCAGCCAAGATTTCCGGGGGGACGACGGGCAGTACTTC
cdr3_aa: CASSQDFRGDDGQYF
d_call: TRBD2
v_call: TRBV4-1
j_call: TRBJ2-7
clone_size: .

cdr3_nt: TGTGCCAGCAGTTTGGGTGTGGAAATGAACACTGAAGCTTTCTTT
cdr3_aa: CASSLGVEMNTEAFF
d_call: .
v_call: TRBV12-3/TRBV12-4
j_call: TRBJ1-1
clone_size: few

cdr3_nt: TGCAGTGTTAGAGGCAGGGTCACTGAAGCTTTCTTT
cdr3_aa: CSVRGRVTEAFF
d_call: .
v_call: TRBV20-1
j_call: TRBJ1-1
clone_size: few

cdr3_nt: TGTGCCTGGAGTCAGATCTATGGCTACACCTTC
cdr3_aa: CAWSQIYGYTF
d_call: .
v_call: TRBV30
j_call: TRBJ1-2
clone_size: .

cdr3_nt: TGTGCCAGCAGCTTGGGCGGGGGCCACTACAATGAGCAGTTCTTC
cdr3_aa: CASSLGGGHYNEQFF
d_call: .
v_call: TRBV7-3
j_call: TRBJ2-1
clone_size: many

cdr3_nt: TGTGCCAGCAGCCTAATGGGGGGACAGGGGGGCAAAGAGCATTTT
cdr3_aa: CASSLMGGQGGKEHF
d_call: TRBD1
v_call: TRBV12-3/TRBV12-4
j_call: TRBJ1-5
clone_size: many

cdr3_nt: TGTGCCAGTAGTTGGGCCCTAGGACGGTCAAGTTTTGGCTACACCTTC
cdr3_aa: CASSWALGRSSFGYTF
d_call: .
v_call: TRBV19
j_call: TRBJ1-2
clone_size: many

cdr3_nt: .
cdr3_aa: CASSYLEYEQYFGELFF
d_call: .
v_call: TRBV5-8
j_call: TRBJ2-2
clone_size: .

cdr3_nt: TGTGCCAGCAGTTCGACGGGAAGCTCCTATAATTCACCCCTCCACTTT
cdr3_aa: CASSSTGSSYNSPLHF
d_call: .
v_call: TRBV28
j_call: TRBJ1-6
clone_size: many

cdr3_nt: TGTGCCAGCAGCTTAGAGAGCCACCAAGAGACCCAGTACTTC
cdr3_aa: CASSLESHQETQYF
d_call: .
v_call: TRBV11-2
j_call: TRBJ2-5
clone_size: .

cdr3_nt: TGTGCCAGCAGCTTAGTGGGGGCGGGGAACGCAGATACGCAGTATTTT
cdr3_aa: CASSLVGAGNADTQYF
d_call: .
v_call: TRBV7-3
j_call: TRBJ2-3
clone_size: many

cdr3_nt: TGTGCCAGCAGCCTTCTACAGGGGGCCCTTAACTATGGCTACACCTTC
cdr3_aa: CASSLLQGALNYGYTF
d_call: TRBD1
v_call: TRBV6-1
j_call: TRBJ1-2
clone_size: many

cdr3_nt: TGTGCCAGCAGTTACTCCCGGGGGCACGGAGAGCAGTACTTC
cdr3_aa: CASSYSRGHGEQYF
d_call: .
v_call: TRBV6-5
j_call: TRBJ2-7
clone_size: many

cdr3_nt: TGTGCCAGCAGCTTAACTAGTACGAATTCACCCCTCCACTTT
cdr3_aa: CASSLTSTNSPLHF
d_call: .
v_call: TRBV12-3/TRBV12-4
j_call: TRBJ1-6
clone_size: .

cdr3_nt: TGTGCCACCAGCAGAGGTGGGCGGGGGGGCTCCTACGAGCAGTACTTC
cdr3_aa: CATSRGGRGGSYEQYF
d_call: TRBD2
v_call: TRBV15
j_call: TRBJ2-7
clone_size: once

cdr3_nt: TGCAGTCTACAGGGCGCGGGAGGTACTGCAGGTGAGCAGTTCTTC
cdr3_aa: CSLQGAGGTAGEQFF
d_call: TRBD2
v_call: TRBV20-1
j_call: TRBJ2-1
clone_size: many

cdr3_nt: TGTGCCAGCAGTCCCATCAGGGGAGGTGGGGCCAACGTCCTGACTTTC
cdr3_aa: CASSPIRGGGANVLTF
d_call: .
v_call: TRBV12-3/TRBV12-4
j_call: TRBJ2-6
clone_size: .

cdr3_nt: TGTGCCAGCTTAGGACAGGGAGGCAACGAGCAGTACTTC
cdr3_aa: CASLGQGGNEQYF
d_call: TRBD1
v_call: TRBV25-1
j_call: TRBJ2-7
clone_size: .

cdr3_nt: TGTGCCAGCAGCTTAGGCCCAGGGACTAGCGTCTACAATGAGCAGTTCTTC
cdr3_aa: CASSLGPGTSVYNEQFF
d_call: TRBD2
v_call: TRBV7-6
j_call: TRBJ2-1
clone_size: many

cdr3_nt: TGTGCCAGTAGTATAGTAGGACTGTCAACAGCTAACTATGGCTACACCTTC
cdr3_aa: CASSIVGLSTANYGYTF
d_call: .
v_call: TRBV19
j_call: TRBJ1-2
clone_size: many